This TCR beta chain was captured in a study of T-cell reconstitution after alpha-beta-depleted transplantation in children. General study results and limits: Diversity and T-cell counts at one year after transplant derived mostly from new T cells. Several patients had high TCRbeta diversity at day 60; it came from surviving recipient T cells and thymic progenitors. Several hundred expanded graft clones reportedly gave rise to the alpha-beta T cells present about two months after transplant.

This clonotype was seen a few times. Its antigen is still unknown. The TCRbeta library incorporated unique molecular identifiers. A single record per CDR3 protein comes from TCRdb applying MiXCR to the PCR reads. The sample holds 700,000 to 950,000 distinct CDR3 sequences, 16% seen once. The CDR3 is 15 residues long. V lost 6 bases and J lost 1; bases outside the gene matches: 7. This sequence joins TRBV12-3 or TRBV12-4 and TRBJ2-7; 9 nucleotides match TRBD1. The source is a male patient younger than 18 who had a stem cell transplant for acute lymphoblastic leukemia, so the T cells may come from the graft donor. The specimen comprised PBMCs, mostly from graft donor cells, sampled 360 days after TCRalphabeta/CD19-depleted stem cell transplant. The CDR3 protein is CASRPSGTGSYEQYF. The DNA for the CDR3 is TGTGCCAGCAGGCCCTCCGGGACAGGGTCCTACGAGCAGTACTTC.